The clone carrying this T cell receptor beta chain rates as medium-sized. The data were obtained in a study of CDR3 diversity in severe acne. Germline lookup yields CDR1 SEHNR and CDR2 FQNEAQ (reference sequence). The CDR3 runs to 15 residues. The germline V and J ends were trimmed by 5 bases and 5 bases, with 18 bases remaining between them. TCRdb fed the PCR reads into MiXCR, producing one record per CDR3 protein. The sample records around 100,000 distinct CDR3 sequences, roughly half being singletons. The source of this sequence is a male donor with acne. The V call is TRBV7-9, the J call TRBJ2-5; TRBD1 might be the D (5 bases). The specimen sequenced was blood. The CDR3, as DNA: TGTGCCAGCAGCGACGGCGACTCGAAGGGGGAGACCCAGTACTTC. This sequence encodes CASSDGDSKGETQYF. Using reference TRBV7-9 and TRBJ2-5 for the parts outside the CDR3, the full variable domain is DTGVSQNPRHKITKRGQNVTFRCDPISEHNRLYWYRQTLGQGPEFLTYFQNEAQLEKSRLLSDRFSAERPKGSFSTLEIQRTEQGDSAMYLCASSDGDSKGETQYFGPGTRLLVL.